In this sample, the clone carrying this T cell receptor (beta chain) turned up many times. Its antigen remains unknown. The data belong to a study of T cells in Graves' hyperthyroidism and ophthalmopathy. The study's findings and limits: Blood also held most thyroid clonotypes expanded beyond 0.001.

The V gene end was trimmed by 4 bases and the J gene end by 5 bases; junction bases not matched to a gene: 6. Germline values: CDR1 SGDLS, CDR2 YYNGEE. The CDR3 sequence is 15 residues long. RNA transcripts yielded amplified TCR beta CDR3 regions. Using the HTBI primer set, a first-round RT-PCR was run on the TCR CDR3. TCRdb re-called the multiplex PCR reads with MiXCR, one entry per CDR3 protein. The data hold some 700,000 distinct CDR3 sequences, with roughly 17% observed a single time. Patients aged 18 to 65 had newly diagnosed hyperthyroidism of under 2 months' duration. This sample holds PBMCs from around 9.9 ml fresh peripheral blood.

This chain joins TRBV9 and TRBJ1-6; TRBD1 agrees at 7 bases. This TCR derives from a man aged 50 to 60 with Graves' hyperthyroidism. Sequencing was performed on blood. The CDR3 bases are TGTGCCAGCAGCTCTCGACAGGGTAATAATTCACCCCTCCACTTT. Its translation is CASSSRQGNNSPLHF.